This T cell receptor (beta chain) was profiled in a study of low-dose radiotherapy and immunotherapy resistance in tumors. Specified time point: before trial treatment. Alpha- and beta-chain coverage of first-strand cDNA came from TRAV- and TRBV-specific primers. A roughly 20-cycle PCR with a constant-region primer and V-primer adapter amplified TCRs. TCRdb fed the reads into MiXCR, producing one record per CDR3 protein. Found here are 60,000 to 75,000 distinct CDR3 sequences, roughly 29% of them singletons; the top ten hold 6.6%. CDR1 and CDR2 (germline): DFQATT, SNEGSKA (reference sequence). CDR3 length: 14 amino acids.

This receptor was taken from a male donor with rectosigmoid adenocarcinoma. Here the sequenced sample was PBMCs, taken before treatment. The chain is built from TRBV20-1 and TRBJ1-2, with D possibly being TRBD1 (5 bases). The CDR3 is CAAREGGFNYGYTF. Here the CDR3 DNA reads TGCGCTGCCAGGGAAGGAGGGTTTAACTATGGCTACACCTTC.